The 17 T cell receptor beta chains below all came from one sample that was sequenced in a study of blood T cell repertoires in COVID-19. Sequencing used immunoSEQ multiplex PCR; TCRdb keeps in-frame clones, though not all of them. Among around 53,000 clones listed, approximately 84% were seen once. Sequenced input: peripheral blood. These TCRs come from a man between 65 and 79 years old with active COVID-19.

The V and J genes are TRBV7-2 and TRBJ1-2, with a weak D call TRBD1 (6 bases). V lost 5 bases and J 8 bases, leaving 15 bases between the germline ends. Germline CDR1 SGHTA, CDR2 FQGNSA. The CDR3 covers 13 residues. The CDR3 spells CASSKVAGDGYTF. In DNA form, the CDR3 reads TGTGCCAGCAGCAAAGTGGCAGGGGACGGCTACACCTTC.

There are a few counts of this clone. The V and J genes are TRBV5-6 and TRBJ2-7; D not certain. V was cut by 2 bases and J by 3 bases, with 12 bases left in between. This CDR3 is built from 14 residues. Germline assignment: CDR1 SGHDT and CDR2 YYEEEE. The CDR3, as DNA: TGTGCCAGCAGCTTTGGAACCAGGATCTACGAGCAGTACTTC. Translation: CASSFGTRIYEQYF.

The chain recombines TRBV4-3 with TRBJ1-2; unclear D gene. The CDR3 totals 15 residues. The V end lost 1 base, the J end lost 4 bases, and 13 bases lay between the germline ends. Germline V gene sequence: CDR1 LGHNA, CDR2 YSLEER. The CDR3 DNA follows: TGCGCCAGCAGCCAAGTGGCAGCGACCCTCTATGGCTACACCTTC. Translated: CASSQVAATLYGYTF.

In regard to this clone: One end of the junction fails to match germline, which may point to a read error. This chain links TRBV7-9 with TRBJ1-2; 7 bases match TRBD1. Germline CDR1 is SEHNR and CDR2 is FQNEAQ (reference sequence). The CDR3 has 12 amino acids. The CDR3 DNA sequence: TGTGCCAGCAGCTCGGAGACAGGGAGCTTAACGTTC. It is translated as CASSSETGSLTF.

CDR3 sequence (DNA): TGCGCCAGCAGCCAGGAGGCAGGTTCCGGGGCCAACGTCCTGACTTTC. It specifies CASSQEAGSGANVLTF. The V call is TRBV4-3, the J call TRBJ2-6; perhaps TRBD2 as D (5 bases). Germline V CDR1 and CDR2: LGHNA, YSLEER. This CDR3 has 16 residues. Trimming left V 3 bases short and J 4 bases short, with 13 bases between.

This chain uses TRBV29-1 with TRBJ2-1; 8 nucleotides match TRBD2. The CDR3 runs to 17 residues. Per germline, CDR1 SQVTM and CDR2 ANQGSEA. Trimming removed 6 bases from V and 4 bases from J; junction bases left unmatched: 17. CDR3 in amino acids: CSVDGRAGDLGYNEQFF. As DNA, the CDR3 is TGCAGCGTCGATGGTAGAGCGGGAGATTTGGGTTACAATGAGCAGTTCTTC.

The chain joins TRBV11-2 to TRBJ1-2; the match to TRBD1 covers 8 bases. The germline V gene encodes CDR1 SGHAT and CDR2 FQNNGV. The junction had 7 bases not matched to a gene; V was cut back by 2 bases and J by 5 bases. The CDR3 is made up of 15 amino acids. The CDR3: CASSLQQGGGYGYTF. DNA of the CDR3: TGTGCCAGCAGCTTACAACAGGGGGGTGGGTATGGCTACACCTTC. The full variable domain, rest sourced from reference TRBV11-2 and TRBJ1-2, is EAGVAQSPRYKIIEKRQSVAFWCNPISGHATLYWYQQILGQGPKLLIQFQNNGVVDDSQLPKDRFSAERLKGVDSTLKIQPAKLEDSAVYLCASSLQQGGGYGYTFGSGTRLTVV.

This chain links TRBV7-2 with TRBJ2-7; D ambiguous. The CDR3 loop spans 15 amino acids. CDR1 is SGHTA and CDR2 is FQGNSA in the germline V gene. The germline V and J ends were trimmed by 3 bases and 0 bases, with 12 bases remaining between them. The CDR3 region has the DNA TGTGCCAGCAGCTTTTCCCCAGGCAGCTCCTACGAGCAGTACTTC. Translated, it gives CASSFSPGSSYEQYF.

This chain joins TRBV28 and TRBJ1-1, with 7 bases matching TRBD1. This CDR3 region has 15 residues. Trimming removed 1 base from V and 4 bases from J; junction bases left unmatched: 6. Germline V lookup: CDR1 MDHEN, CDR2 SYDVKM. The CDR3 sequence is CASSLSPAGGTEAFF. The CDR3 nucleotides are TGTGCCAGCAGTTTATCCCCGGCAGGGGGCACTGAAGCTTTCTTT. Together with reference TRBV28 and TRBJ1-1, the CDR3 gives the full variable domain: DVKVTQSSRYLVKRTGEKVFLECVQDMDHENMFWYRQDPGLGLRLIYFSYDVKMKEKGDIPEGYSVSREKKERFSLILESASTNQTSMYLCASSLSPAGGTEAFFGQGTRLTVV.

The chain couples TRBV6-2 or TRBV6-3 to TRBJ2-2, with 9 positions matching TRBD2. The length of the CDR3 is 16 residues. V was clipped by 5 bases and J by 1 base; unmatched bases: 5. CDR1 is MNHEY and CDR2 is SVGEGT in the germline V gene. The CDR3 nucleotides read TGTGCCAGCAGTGCCGGGACTAGCCTGAACACCGGGGAGCTGTTTTTT. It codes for CASSAGTSLNTGELFF.

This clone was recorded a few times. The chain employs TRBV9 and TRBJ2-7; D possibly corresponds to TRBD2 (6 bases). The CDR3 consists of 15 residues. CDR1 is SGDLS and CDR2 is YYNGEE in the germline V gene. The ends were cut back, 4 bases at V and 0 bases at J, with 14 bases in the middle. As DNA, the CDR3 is TGTGCCAGCAGCCTAAGGCAGGAGGGCTCCTACGAGCAGTACTTC. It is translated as CASSLRQEGSYEQYF.

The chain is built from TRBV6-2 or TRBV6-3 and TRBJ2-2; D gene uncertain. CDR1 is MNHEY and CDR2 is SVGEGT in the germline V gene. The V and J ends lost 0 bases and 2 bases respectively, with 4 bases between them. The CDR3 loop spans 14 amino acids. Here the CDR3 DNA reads TGTGCCAGCAGTTACTCCCCTAACACCGGGGAGCTGTTTTTT. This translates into CASSYSPNTGELFF.

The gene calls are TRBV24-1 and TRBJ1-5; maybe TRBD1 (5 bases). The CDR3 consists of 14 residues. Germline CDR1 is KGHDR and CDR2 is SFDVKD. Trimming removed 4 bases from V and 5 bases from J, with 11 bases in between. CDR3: CATSESGGYQPQHF. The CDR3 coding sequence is TGTGCCACCAGTGAGTCCGGGGGATATCAGCCCCAGCATTTT.

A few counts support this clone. Written as DNA, the CDR3 is TGTGCCAGCAGCTCGAGCGGGCACTCCTACGAGCAGTACTTC. Its translation: CASSSSGHSYEQYF. The chain joins TRBV7-9 to TRBJ2-7, with D maybe TRBD2 (6 bases). There are 14 residues in the CDR3. Trimming shortened V by 4 bases and J by 0 bases, and 10 bases separated the two germline ends. Germline values: CDR1 SEHNR, CDR2 FQNEAQ (reference sequence).

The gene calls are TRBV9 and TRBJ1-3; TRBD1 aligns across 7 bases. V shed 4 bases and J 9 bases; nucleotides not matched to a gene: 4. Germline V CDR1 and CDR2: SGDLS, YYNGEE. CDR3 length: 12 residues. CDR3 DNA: TGTGCCAGCAGCCAGTACAGGGGCACCATATATTTT. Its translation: CASSQYRGTIYF.

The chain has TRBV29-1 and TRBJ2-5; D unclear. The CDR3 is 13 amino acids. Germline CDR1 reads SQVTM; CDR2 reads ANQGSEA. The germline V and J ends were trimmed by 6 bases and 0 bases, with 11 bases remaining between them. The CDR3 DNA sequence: TGCAGCGTCCTAGACGGTAACCAAGAGACCCAGTACTTC. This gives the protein CSVLDGNQETQYF.

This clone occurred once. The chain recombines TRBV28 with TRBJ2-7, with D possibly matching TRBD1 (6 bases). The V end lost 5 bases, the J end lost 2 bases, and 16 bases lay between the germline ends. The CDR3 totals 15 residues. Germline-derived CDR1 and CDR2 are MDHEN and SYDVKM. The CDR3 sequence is CASSLGGSSAYEQYF. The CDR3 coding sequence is TGTGCCAGCAGTCTTGGGGGCAGCTCTGCCTACGAGCAGTACTTC.